Below, 20 T cell receptor beta chains from the same sample are listed, as sequenced in a study of cytomegalovirus exposure and HLA in healthy donors listed by TCRdb under 2017. Libraries came from the immunoSEQ multiplex PCR assay. TCRdb's version of the immuneACCESS table is confined to in-frame rearrangements and falls short of the full clone set. An unresolved V gene accounts for under half of the shortfall where checked; the remainder is of unknown origin. A total of 150,000 to 200,000 clones appear in this sample, roughly 83% of them only once. The ten top clones hold more than 8.5% of the sample. Material for sequencing was PBMCs. The receptor set was obtained from a man aged 30-40 years in good health and CMV-seropositive.

This clone was picked up many times. This chain links TRBV13 with TRBJ2-7, with TRBD1 matching over 8 bases. V was clipped by 1 base and J by 7 bases; unmatched bases: 12. CDR3 size: 16 residues. Germline V gives CDR1 PRHDT, CDR2 FYEKMQ (reference sequence). The CDR3 DNA reads TGTGCCAGCAGCTTAGTAGAACGGCAGGGGGCGCGAGAGCAGTACTTC. It specifies CASSLVERQGAREQYF. Using reference TRBV13 and TRBJ2-7 for the parts outside the CDR3, the full variable domain is AAGVIQSPRHLIKEKRETATLKCYPIPRHDTVYWYQQGPGQDPQFLISFYEKMQSDKGSIPDRFSAQQFSDYHSELNMSSLELGDSALYFCASSLVERQGAREQYFGPGTRLTVT.

This chain connects TRBV13 to TRBJ2-3; 7 nucleotides align to TRBD2. Trimming at V came to 2 bases and at J to 2 bases, leaving 10 bases not matched to a gene. This CDR3 has 17 amino acids. The germline gives CDR1 PRHDT, CDR2 FYEKMQ (reference sequence). The CDR3 DNA follows: TGTGCCAGCAGCTTACGGGGAGGGGTGCAAGACACAGATACGCAGTATTTT. Protein product: CASSLRGGVQDTDTQYF.

This chain uses TRBV5-8 with TRBJ2-7; D remains unclear. In germline, CDR1 is SGHTS, CDR2 YDEGEE. CDR3 length: 14 residues. Trimming pared 4 bases from V and 5 bases from J, leaving 16 bases between. The DNA of the CDR3 is TGTGCCAGCAGCCTGGAAGTATGGGCCAACGAGCAGTACTTC. Amino acids: CASSLEVWANEQYF.

The chain combines TRBV29-1 with TRBJ2-1; 9 positions agree with TRBD2. Looked up from germline, CDR1 is SQVTM and CDR2 is ANQGSEA. V lost 1 base and J lost 7; bases outside the gene matches: 8. The CDR3 covers 15 residues. CDR3 loop: CSVEGGSLAGNEQFF. The CDR3 DNA follows: TGCAGCGTTGAAGGGGGGAGTCTAGCGGGGAATGAGCAGTTCTTC.

The chain combines TRBV18 with TRBJ1-1, with 8 bases lining up with TRBD1. The CDR3 has 16 residues. V trimming: 6 bases; J trimming: 1 base; junction bases outside the gene matches: 10. Germline CDR1 KGHSH, CDR2 LQKENI. In DNA, the CDR3 is TGTGCCAGCTCGCGACAGGGGCCTGGGGGGAACACTGAAGCTTTCTTT. This translates into CASSRQGPGGNTEAFF.

The rearrangement uses TRBV5-4 and TRBJ1-2; D remains unclear. Deletions cut 4 bases from V and 4 bases from J, with 11 bases between. In germline, CDR1 is SGHNT, CDR2 YYREEE (reference sequence). CDR3 length: 13 residues. The CDR3: CASSPGGSYGYTF. For the CDR3, the DNA is TGTGCCAGCAGCCCGGGTGGGAGCTATGGCTACACCTTC.

V and J are TRBV5-1 and TRBJ2-7, with TRBD1 identical over 8 bases. The V gene's germline CDR1 is SGHRS and CDR2 YFSETQ. With V trimmed by 3 bases and J by 2 bases, 4 bases remained unmatched. This CDR3 has 14 residues. CDR3: CASSWTGQAYEQYF. The CDR3 nucleotides read TGCGCCAGCAGCTGGACGGGACAGGCCTACGAGCAGTACTTC.

This clone was detected once. The chain employs TRBV6-5 and TRBJ1-5, with a tentative D call TRBD1 (6 bases). The ends were cut back, 6 bases at V and 2 bases at J, with 14 bases in the middle. The CDR3 is 15 residues long. CDR1 is MNHEY, CDR2 SVGAGI, per germline. DNA for the CDR3: TGTGCCAGCAGGCCCGCAGGGGTTGGCAATCAGCCCCAGCATTTT. Translation: CASRPAGVGNQPQHF.

V is TRBV5-1 and J is TRBJ2-1, with 13 bases lining up with TRBD2. Per the germline V gene, CDR1 is SGHRS and CDR2 is YFSETQ. With V trimmed by 3 bases and J by 0 bases, 0 bases remained unmatched. The CDR3 spans 16 residues. CDR3 sequence reads: CASSWTSGSSYNEQFF. As DNA, the CDR3 is TGCGCCAGCAGCTGGACTAGCGGGAGCTCCTACAATGAGCAGTTCTTC.

The chain couples TRBV19 to TRBJ1-5, with a tentative D call TRBD1 (6 bases). Germline V lookup: CDR1 LNHDA, CDR2 SQIVND (reference sequence). V gave up 7 bases and J gave up 3 bases, with 10 bases separating them. This CDR3 has 13 amino acids. CDR3 sequence reads: CASNRDSNQPQHF. CDR3 bases: TGTGCCAGTAACAGGGATTCCAATCAGCCCCAGCATTTT.

This chain connects TRBV27 to TRBJ2-1, with 9 bases that match TRBD2. Trimming cost V 5 bases and J 7 bases; bases outside gene matches: 12. Germline V lookup: CDR1 MNHEY, CDR2 SMNVEV (reference sequence). The CDR3 length is 16 residues. The CDR3 nucleotides read TGTGCCAGCAGTCCCACTAGCGGGCTGGGTCGGAATGAGCAGTTCTTC. Its protein product is CASSPTSGLGRNEQFF.

In this sample, this clone turned up once. The rearrangement uses TRBV5-5 and TRBJ2-1, with TRBD1 matching 8 bases. The CDR3 extends over 16 amino acids. Trimming cost V 4 bases and J 1 base; bases outside gene matches: 7. In germline, CDR1 is SGHKS, CDR2 YYEKEE (reference sequence). CDR3 region: CASSPPGGRSYNEQFF. The CDR3 region has the DNA TGTGCCAGCAGCCCTCCAGGGGGCAGGTCCTACAATGAGCAGTTCTTC.

This clone was detected once. The J gene is TRBJ1-3, the V gene TRBV28, with 7 bases aligning to TRBD1. The CDR3 is 15 residues long. V gave up 4 bases and J gave up 3 bases; unmatched junction bases: 6. Germline V gene lookup returns CDR1 MDHEN and CDR2 SYDVKM. The CDR3 reads CASSSVGTDGNTIYF. Here the CDR3 DNA reads TGTGCCAGCAGTTCAGTAGGGACAGATGGAAACACCATATATTTT.

The chain links TRBV11-2 to TRBJ2-3, with TRBD2 matching 11 bases. This CDR3 contains 16 residues. Looked up from germline, CDR1 is SGHAT and CDR2 is FQNNGV. V lost 8 bases, J lost 4 bases, and 11 bases stayed unmatched. This CDR3 reads CASSGGTSGSSDTQYF. The DNA of the CDR3 is TGTGCCAGCTCCGGGGGAACTAGCGGGAGTTCAGATACGCAGTATTTT.

The chain recombines TRBV19 with TRBJ1-1; no firm D call. There are 13 residues in the CDR3. Trimming took off 5 bases at V and 0 bases at J, with 7 bases between the two ends. Germline CDR1 and CDR2: LNHDA and SQIVND (reference sequence). The CDR3 region has the DNA TGTGCCAGTAGTGGCACTATGAACACTGAAGCTTTCTTT. Translation: CASSGTMNTEAFF.

V gene TRBV19 combines with J gene TRBJ1-1; no definite D call. V lost 7 bases, J lost 5 bases, and 11 bases lay in between. This CDR3 comprises 12 residues. From germline, CDR1 is LNHDA and CDR2 SQIVND (reference sequence). The CDR3 DNA reads as TGTGCCAGTACGAACAGTTGGACTGAAGCTTTCTTT. It encodes CASTNSWTEAFF.

The J gene is TRBJ2-7, the V gene TRBV6-1, with 7 bases aligning to TRBD1. V trimming: 6 bases; J trimming: 0 bases; junction bases outside the gene matches: 5. The CDR3 is 14 amino acids. Germline V CDR1 and CDR2: MNHNS, SASEGT. CDR3 DNA: TGTGCCAGCAGCCTAGACAGGGTCTCCTACGAGCAGTACTTC. This translates into CASSLDRVSYEQYF.

This clone was seen more than once but under ten times. The rearrangement uses TRBV6-5 and TRBJ2-1; D is uncertain. The germline V and J ends were trimmed by 2 bases and 7 bases, with 6 bases remaining between them. Germline V gene lookup returns CDR1 MNHEY and CDR2 SVGAGI. CDR3 length: 12 amino acids. The DNA for the CDR3 is TGTGCCAGCAGTTACGGAGAGAATGAGCAGTTCTTC. It codes for CASSYGENEQFF.

The chain couples TRBV5-8 to TRBJ1-3; D gene uncertain. Germline CDR1 is SGHTS and CDR2 is YDEGEE. Trimming stripped 4 bases from V and 4 bases from J, with 6 bases between. The CDR3 runs to 12 residues. CDR3 in amino acids: CASSLRGNTIYF. In nucleotides, the CDR3 is TGTGCCAGCAGCCTACGGGGAAACACCATATATTTT.

CDR3 region: CASSQPGQGSEKLFF. The CDR3, as DNA: TGTGCCAGCAGTCAGCCGGGACAGGGGTCTGAAAAACTGTTTTTT. This sequence joins TRBV28 and TRBJ1-4, with 10 nucleotides matching TRBD1. The CDR3 is 15 residues long. Unmatched junction bases numbered 7, after V lost 5 bases and J lost 7 bases. Germline lookup yields CDR1 MDHEN and CDR2 SYDVKM.